This T cell receptor (beta chain) was sequenced for a study of shared clonotypes between healthy human individuals. Findings and limits, study-wide: Clonotype sharing levels among donors were expected to vary with sequencing depth. Four donors shared approximately 5% of their naive CD4 clonotypes.

The V segment lost 2 bases and the J segment 7 bases; nucleotides outside the gene matches: 12. From germline, CDR1 is SGDLS and CDR2 YYNGEE. The CDR3 contains 16 residues. As for this clone: Its antigen is unidentified.

Several immunoSEQ plates held equal portions of the genomic DNA taken from each subset. Profiled with immunoSEQ multiplex PCR; TCRdb holds only in-frame clones, not every one. Among more than 2,000,000 clones listed, roughly 93% were seen once. J is TRBJ2-1 and V is TRBV9; TRBD2 aligns across 7 bases. The TCR comes from a man aged 18 to 30 in good health. Some clones in this sample may be carry-over from other donors' samples. Sequenced: naive CD4+ T cells from PBMCs. Subset meaning: CD45RA+ positively selected. The CDR3 region is CASSVLGRREYNEQFF. The CDR3 DNA reads TGTGCCAGCAGCGTCCTCGGCCGGCGGGAGTATAATGAGCAGTTCTTC.